This T cell receptor beta chain was obtained from a study of CD8+CD57+ T cells in acquired aplastic anemia. As for the study in general: The DNA of sorted CD4+ and CD8+ cells averaged around 3.2 ug. Study conclusions and caveats: Between patients and controls, twenty-nine CD8+ CDR3 sequences were found in common.

Per the germline V gene, CDR1 is SGHNT and CDR2 is YYREEE (reference sequence). The length of the CDR3 is 16 residues. The J segment lost 2 bases and the V segment lost 3 bases, leaving 7 bases of the junction unmatched. The template used for profiling TCR beta VDJ and CDR3 was genomic DNA. TCRdb re-called the reads with MiXCR, one entry per CDR3 protein. The data hold 260,000 or so distinct CDR3 sequences, with around 45% observed a single time. Notes on this clonotype: Its antigen is currently unknown.

Patients who underwent sequencing had shown CD8+CD57+ cell expansion by flow cytometry. All participating patients were living with severe acquired aplastic anemia. By the time of blood sampling, patients had still received no therapy. The V call is TRBV5-4, the J call TRBJ2-3; 9 nucleotides line up with TRBD2. The sequence derives from a human donor with aplastic anemia. The sequenced sample was sorted CD4+, CD8+, or CD8+CD57+ T cells (not recorded which) from PBMCs. The CDR3 nucleotides read TGTGCCAGCAGCTCGTTAGCGGGAGAAGCCACAGATACGCAGTATTTT. Encoded protein: CASSSLAGEATDTQYF.